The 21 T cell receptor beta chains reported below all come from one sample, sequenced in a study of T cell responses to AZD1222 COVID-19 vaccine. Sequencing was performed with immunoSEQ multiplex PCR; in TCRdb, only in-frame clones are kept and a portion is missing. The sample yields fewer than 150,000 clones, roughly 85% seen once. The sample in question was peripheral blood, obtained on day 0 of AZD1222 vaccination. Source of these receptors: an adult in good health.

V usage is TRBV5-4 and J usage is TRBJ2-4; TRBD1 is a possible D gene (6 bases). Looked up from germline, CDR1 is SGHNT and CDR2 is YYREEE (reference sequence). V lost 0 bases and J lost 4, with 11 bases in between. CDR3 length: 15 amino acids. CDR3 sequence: CASSLGGDIKNIQYF. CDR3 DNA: TGTGCCAGCAGCTTGGGAGGGGACATTAAAAACATTCAGTACTTC.

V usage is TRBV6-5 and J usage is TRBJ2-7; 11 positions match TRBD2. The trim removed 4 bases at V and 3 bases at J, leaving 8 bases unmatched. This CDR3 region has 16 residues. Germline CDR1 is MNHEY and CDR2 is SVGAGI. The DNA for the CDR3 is TGTGCCAGCAGTTCTTTAGCGGGGGGGACTGACTACGAGCAGTACTTC. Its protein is CASSSLAGGTDYEQYF.

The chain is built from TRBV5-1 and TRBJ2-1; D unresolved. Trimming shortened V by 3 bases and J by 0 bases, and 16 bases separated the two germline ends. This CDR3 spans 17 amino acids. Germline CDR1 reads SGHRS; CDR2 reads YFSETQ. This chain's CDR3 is CASSSSTEMISYNEQFF. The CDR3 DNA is TGCGCCAGCAGCTCCTCGACTGAGATGATCTCCTACAATGAGCAGTTCTTC.

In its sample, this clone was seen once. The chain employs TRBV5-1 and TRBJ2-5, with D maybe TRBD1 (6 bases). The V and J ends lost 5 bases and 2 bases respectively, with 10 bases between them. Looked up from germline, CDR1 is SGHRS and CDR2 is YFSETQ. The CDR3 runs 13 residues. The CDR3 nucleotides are TGCGCCAGCAGAGAGGGGGATCAAGAGACCCAGTACTTC. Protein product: CASREGDQETQYF. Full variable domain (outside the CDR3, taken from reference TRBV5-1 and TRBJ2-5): KAGVTQTPRYLIKTRGQQVTLSCSPISGHRSVSWYQQTPGQGLQFLFEYFSETQRNKGNFPGRFSGRQFSNSRSEMNVSTLELGDSALYLCASREGDQETQYFGPGTRLLVL.

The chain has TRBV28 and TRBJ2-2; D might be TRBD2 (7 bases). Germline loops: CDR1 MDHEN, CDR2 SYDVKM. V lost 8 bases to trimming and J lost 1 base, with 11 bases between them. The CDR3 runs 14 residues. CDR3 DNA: TGTGCCAGCGTGGGAGGGGGGAACACCGGGGAGCTGTTTTTT. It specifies CASVGGGNTGELFF. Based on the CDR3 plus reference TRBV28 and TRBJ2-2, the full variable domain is DVKVTQSSRYLVKRTGEKVFLECVQDMDHENMFWYRQDPGLGLRLIYFSYDVKMKEKGDIPEGYSVSREKKERFSLILESASTNQTSMYLCASVGGGNTGELFFGEGSRLTVL.

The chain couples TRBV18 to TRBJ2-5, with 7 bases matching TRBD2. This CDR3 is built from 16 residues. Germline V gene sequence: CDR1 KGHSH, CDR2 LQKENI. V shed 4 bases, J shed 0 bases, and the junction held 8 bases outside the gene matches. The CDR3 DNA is TGTGCCAGCTCACGTTTGGCAGCGGGGTACCAAGAGACCCAGTACTTC. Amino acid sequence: CASSRLAAGYQETQYF.

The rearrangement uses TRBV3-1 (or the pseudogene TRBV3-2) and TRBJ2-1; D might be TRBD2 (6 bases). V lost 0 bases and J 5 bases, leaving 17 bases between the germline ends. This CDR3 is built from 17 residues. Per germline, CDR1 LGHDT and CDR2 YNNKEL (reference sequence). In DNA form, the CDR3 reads TGTGCCAGCAGCCAAGATTACGGGGGTAGAGATAACAATGAGCAGTTCTTC. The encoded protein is CASSQDYGGRDNNEQFF.

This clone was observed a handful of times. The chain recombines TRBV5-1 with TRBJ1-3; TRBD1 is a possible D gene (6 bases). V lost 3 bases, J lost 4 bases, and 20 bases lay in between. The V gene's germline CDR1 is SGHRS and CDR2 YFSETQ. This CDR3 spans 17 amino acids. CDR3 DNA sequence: TGCGCCAGCAGCTCGGGACAAAACTATGCAACCGGAAACACCATATATTTT. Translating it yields CASSSGQNYATGNTIYF.

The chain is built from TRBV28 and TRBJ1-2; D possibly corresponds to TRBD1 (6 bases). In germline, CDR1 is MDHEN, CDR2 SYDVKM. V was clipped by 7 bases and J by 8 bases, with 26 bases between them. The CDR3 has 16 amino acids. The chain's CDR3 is CASTPGQGRAKGGYTF. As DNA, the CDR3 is TGTGCCAGCACCCCGGGGCAGGGGAGGGCGAAAGGGGGCTACACCTTC.

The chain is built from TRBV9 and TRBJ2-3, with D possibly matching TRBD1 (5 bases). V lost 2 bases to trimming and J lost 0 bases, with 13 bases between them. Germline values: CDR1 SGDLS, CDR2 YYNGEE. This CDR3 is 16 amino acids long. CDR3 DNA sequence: TGTGCCAGCAGCGTGGGGCTTAACCCTAGCACAGATACGCAGTATTTT. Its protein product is CASSVGLNPSTDTQYF.

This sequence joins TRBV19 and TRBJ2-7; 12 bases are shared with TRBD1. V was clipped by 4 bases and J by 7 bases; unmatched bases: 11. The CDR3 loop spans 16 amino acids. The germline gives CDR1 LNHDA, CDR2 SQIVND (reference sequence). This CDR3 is CASSKIGTGGVREQYF. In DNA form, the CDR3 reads TGTGCCAGTAGTAAAATCGGGACAGGGGGCGTGAGGGAGCAGTACTTC. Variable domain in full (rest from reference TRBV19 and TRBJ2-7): DGGITQSPKYLFRKEGQNVTLSCEQNLNHDAMYWYRQDPGQGLRLIYYSQIVNDFQKGDIAEGYSVSREKKESFPLTVTSAQKNPTAFYLCASSKIGTGGVREQYFGPGTRLTVT.

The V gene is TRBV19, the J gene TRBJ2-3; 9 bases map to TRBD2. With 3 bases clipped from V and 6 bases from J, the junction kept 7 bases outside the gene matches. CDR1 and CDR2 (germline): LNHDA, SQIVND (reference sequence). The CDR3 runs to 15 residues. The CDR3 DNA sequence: TGTGCCAGTAGTATCCGGCGGGAGGGCCGGGATACGCAGTATTTT. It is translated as CASSIRREGRDTQYF.

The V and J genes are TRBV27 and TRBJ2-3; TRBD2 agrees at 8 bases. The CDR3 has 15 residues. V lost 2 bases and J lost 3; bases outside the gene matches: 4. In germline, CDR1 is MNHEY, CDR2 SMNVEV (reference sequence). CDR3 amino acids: CASSLSGGGTDTQYF. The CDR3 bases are TGTGCCAGCAGTTTAAGCGGGGGAGGTACAGATACGCAGTATTTT.

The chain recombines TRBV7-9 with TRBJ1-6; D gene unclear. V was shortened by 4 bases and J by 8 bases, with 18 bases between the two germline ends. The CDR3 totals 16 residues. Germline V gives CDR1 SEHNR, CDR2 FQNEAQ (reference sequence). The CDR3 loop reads CASSWEEAREDSPLHF. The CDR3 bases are TGTGCCAGCAGCTGGGAGGAGGCACGGGAGGATTCACCCCTCCACTTT.

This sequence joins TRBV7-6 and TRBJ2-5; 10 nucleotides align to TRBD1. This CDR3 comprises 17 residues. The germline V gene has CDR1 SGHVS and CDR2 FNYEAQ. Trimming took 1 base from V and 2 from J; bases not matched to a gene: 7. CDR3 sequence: CASSLVGGGQGQETQYF. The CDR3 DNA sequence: TGTGCCAGCAGCTTAGTAGGGGGGGGACAGGGGCAAGAGACCCAGTACTTC.

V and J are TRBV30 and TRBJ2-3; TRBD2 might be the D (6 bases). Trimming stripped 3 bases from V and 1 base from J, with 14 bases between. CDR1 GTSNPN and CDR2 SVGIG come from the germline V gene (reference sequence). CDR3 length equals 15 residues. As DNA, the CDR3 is TGTGCCTGGAGCTTTGGAGGGGCCGGCACAGATACGCAGTATTTT. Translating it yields CAWSFGGAGTDTQYF.

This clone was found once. CDR3 nucleotides: TGTGCCAGTAGTTCACGGACAGGGACAAGGGTCGAGACCCAGTACTTC. It translates to CASSSRTGTRVETQYF. The chain has TRBV19 and TRBJ2-5, with 8 positions matching TRBD1. The CDR3 length is 16 residues. J gave up 5 bases and V 5 bases, and 13 bases lay outside the gene matches. Germline V lookup: CDR1 LNHDA, CDR2 SQIVND (reference sequence).

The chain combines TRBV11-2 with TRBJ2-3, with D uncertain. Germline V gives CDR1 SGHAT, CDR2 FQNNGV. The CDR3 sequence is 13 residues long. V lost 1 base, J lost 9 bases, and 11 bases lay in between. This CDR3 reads CASSLGHRVTQYF. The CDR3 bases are TGTGCCAGCAGCTTAGGACACAGAGTGACGCAGTATTTT.

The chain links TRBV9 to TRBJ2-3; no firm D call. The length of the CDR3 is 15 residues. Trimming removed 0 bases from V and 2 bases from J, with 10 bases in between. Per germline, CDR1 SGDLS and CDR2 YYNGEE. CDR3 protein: CASSVVGRNTDTQYF. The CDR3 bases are TGTGCCAGCAGCGTAGTAGGCAGGAACACAGATACGCAGTATTTT.

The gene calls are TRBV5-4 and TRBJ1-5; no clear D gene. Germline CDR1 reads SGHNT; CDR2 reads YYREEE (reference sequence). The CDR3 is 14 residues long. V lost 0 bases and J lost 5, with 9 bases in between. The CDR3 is CASSLAGTHQPQHF. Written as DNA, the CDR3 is TGTGCCAGCAGCTTGGCGGGAACGCATCAGCCCCAGCATTTT.

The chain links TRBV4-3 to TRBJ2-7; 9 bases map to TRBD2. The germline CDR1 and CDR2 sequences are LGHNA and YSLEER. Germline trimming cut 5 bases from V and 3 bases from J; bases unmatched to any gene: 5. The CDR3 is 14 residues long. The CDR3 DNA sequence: TGCGCCAGCAGCTCCCGGACTAGCGACTACGAGCAGTACTTC. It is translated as CASSSRTSDYEQYF.